This T cell receptor (beta chain) was captured by sequencing in a study of blood T cell repertoires in COVID-19. Background on the study: The origin of the acute and convalescent COVID-19 samples was the United States, Italy and Spain. PBMCs, B-cell-depleted T cells, or T cells provided the cDNA or gDNA that made up the material.

Original handling: The assay estimated nucleated cells by amplifying reference gene primers. Measured with immunoSEQ multiplex PCR; TCRdb has only the in-frame clones, and not every one. The V and J calls and clone size are taken from that table; D and trimming were inferred from the DNA. This table holds under 150,000 clones, about 84% found once. Germline V lookup: CDR1 SQVTM, CDR2 ANQGSEA. This CDR3 is built from 11 residues. V shed 5 bases, J shed 8 bases, and the junction held 5 bases outside the gene matches. The TCR originated in a man aged 45-65 years with acute or convalescent COVID-19. The specimen sequenced was peripheral blood. The chain couples TRBV29-1 to TRBJ1-2; 7 nucleotides align to TRBD1. The CDR3 sequence is CSVTGVRGYTF. The CDR3 DNA sequence: TGCAGCGTTACAGGGGTTCGCGGCTACACCTTC. Based on the CDR3 plus reference TRBV29-1 and TRBJ1-2, the full variable domain is SAVISQKPSRDICQRGTSLTIQCQVDSQVTMMFWYRQQPGQSLTLIATANQGSEATYESGFVIDKFPISRPNLTFSTLTVSNMSPEDSSIYLCSVTGVRGYTFGSGTRLTVV.